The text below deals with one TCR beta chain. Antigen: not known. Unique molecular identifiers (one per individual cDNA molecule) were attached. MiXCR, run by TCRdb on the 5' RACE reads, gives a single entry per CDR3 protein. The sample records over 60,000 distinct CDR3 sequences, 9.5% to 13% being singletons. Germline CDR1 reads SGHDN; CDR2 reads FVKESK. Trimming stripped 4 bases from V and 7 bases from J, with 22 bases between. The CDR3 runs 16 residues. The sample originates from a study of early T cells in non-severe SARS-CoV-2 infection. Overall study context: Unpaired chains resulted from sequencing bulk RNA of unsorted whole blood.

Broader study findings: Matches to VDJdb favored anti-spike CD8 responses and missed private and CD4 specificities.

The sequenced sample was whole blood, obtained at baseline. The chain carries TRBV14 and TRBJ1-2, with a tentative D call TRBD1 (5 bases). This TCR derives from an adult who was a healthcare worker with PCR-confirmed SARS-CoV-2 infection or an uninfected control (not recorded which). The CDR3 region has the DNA TGTGCCAGCAGCCGAACTGCAATAAGGGGCCCCCTTGGCTACACCTTC. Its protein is CASSRTAIRGPLGYTF.